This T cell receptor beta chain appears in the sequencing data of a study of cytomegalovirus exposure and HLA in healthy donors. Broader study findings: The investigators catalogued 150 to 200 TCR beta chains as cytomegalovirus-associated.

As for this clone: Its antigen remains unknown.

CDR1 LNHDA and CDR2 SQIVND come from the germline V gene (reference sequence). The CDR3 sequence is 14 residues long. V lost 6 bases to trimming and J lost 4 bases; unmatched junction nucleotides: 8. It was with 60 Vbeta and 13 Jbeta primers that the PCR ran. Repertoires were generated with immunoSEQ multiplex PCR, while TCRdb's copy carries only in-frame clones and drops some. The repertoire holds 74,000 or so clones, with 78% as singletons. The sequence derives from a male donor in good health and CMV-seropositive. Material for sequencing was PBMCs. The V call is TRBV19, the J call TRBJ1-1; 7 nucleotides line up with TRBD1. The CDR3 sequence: CASRTGSAGTEAFF. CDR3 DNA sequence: TGTGCCAGTAGGACAGGGTCTGCCGGCACTGAAGCTTTCTTT.